The source of this T cell receptor beta chain is a study of cytomegalovirus exposure and HLA in healthy donors. Per the germline V gene, CDR1 is SGHVS and CDR2 is FNYEAQ. The CDR3 spans 14 residues. The ends were cut back, 6 bases at V and 1 base at J, with 10 bases in the middle. The primer mix had 60 Vbeta and 13 Jbeta primers. The repertoire was sequenced with immunoSEQ multiplex PCR; TCRdb's copy has only in-frame clones and lacks some. Here the sample spans some 180,000 clones, 75% to 80% being singletons. The study, taken as a whole, reports: The study had only CMV serostatus as immune exposure information.

To note about this clone: Its antigen is still unknown.

Sequencing input: PBMCs. The chain uses TRBV7-6 and TRBJ1-3, with a tentative D call TRBD1 (6 bases). The source of this sequence is a female donor in good health and CMV-seronegative. The CDR3 coding sequence is TGTGCCAGCAGAGGCCAGGGGTCTGGAAACACCATATATTTT. This codes for CASRGQGSGNTIYF.